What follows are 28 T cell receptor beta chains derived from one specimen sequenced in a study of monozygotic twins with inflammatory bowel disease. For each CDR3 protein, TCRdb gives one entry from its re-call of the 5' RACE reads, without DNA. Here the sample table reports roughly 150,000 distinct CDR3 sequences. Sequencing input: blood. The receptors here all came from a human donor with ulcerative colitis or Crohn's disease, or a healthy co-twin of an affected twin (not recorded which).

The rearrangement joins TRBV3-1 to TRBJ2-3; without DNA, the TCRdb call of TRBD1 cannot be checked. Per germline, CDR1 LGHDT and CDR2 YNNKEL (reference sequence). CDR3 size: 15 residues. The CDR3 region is CASSPRAGGTDTQYF.

Here the CDR3 reads CASSRTGGDDMGKLFF. The gene calls are TRBV12-3 or TRBV12-4 and TRBJ1-4; TCRdb gives TRBD1 as the D gene, but with no DNA this cannot be confirmed. The CDR3 sequence is 16 residues long.

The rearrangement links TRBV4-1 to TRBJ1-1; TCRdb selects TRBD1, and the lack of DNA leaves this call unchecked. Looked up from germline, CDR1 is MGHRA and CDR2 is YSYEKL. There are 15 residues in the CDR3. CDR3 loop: CASSQDEDRAGEAFF.

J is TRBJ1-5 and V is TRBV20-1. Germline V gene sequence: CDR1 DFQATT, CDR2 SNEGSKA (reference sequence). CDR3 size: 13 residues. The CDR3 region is CSAQTRSYQPQHF.

The CDR3 sequence: CASSFGWTRMYGELFF. V usage is TRBV27 and J usage is TRBJ2-2. The germline gives CDR1 MNHEY, CDR2 SMNVEV (reference sequence). The CDR3 has 16 residues.

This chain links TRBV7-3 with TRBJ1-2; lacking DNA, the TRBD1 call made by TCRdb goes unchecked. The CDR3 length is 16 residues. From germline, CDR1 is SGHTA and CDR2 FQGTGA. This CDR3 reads CASSSSTGTGNYGYTF.

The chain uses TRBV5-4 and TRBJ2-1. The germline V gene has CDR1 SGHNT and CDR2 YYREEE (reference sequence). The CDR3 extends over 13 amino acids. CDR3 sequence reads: CASSLRILNEQFF.

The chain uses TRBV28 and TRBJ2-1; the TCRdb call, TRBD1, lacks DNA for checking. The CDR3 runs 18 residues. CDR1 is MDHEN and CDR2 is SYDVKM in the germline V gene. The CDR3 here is CASSSPLGLEGSYNEQFF.

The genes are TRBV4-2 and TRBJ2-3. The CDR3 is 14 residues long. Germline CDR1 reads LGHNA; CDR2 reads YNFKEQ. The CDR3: CASSQAHEQDTQYF.

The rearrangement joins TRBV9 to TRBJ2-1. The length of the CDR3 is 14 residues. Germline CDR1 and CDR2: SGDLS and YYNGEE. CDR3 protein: CASSRSNNNNEQFF. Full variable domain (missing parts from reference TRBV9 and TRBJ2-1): DSGVTQTPKHLITATGQRVTLRCSPRSGDLSVYWYQQSLDQGLQFLIQYYNGEERAKGNILERFSAQQFPDLHSELNLSSLELGDSALYFCASSRSNNNNEQFFGPGTRLTVL.

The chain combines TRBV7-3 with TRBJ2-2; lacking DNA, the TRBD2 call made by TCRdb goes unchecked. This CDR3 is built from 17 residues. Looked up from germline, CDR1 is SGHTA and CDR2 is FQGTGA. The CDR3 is CASSLRPTSGNTGELFF.

The CDR3 sequence is CAISELGQGDTEAFF. This sequence joins TRBV10-3 and TRBJ1-1; checking the TCRdb D call of TRBD1 is not possible without DNA. Germline CDR1 is ENHRY and CDR2 is SYGVKD. CDR3 size: 15 residues.

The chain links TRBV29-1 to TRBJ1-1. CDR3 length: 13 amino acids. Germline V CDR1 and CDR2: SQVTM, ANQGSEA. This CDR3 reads CSVEDRTRTEAFF. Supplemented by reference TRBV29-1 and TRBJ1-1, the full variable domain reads SAVISQKPSRDICQRGTSLTIQCQVDSQVTMMFWYRQQPGQSLTLIATANQGSEATYESGFVIDKFPISRPNLTFSTLTVSNMSPEDSSIYLCSVEDRTRTEAFFGQGTRLTVV.

The CDR3 here is CSARGGQWGNTEAFF. The chain uses TRBV20-1 and TRBJ1-1; the TCRdb call, TRBD1, lacks DNA for checking. The CDR3 has 15 residues. The germline CDR1 and CDR2 sequences are DFQATT and SNEGSKA (reference sequence).

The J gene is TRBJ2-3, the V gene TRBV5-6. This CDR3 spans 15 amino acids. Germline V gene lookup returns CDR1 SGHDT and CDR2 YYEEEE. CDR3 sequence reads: CASNLGWGGADTQYF.

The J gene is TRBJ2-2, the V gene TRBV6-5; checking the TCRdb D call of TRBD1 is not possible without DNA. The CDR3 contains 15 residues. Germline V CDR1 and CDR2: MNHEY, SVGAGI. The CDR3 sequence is CASSYGTGTTGELFF.

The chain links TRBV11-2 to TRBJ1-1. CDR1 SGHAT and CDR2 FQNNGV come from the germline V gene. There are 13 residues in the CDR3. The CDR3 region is CASSLDLRTEAFF.

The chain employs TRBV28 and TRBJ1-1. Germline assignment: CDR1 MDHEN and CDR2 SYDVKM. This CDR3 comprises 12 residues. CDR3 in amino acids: CASSLRSPEAFF.

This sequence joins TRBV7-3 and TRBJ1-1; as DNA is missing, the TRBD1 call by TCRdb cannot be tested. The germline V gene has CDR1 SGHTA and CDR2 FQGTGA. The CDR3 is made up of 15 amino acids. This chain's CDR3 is CASSEKTGGKTEAFF.

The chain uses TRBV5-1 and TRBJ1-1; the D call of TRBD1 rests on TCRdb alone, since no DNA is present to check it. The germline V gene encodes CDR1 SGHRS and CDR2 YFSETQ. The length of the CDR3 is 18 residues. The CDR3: CASRNRDRGLAMNTEAFF.

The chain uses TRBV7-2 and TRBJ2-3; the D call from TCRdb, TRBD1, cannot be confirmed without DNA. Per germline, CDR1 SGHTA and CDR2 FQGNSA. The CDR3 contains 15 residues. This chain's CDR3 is CASSSYRASTDTQYF.

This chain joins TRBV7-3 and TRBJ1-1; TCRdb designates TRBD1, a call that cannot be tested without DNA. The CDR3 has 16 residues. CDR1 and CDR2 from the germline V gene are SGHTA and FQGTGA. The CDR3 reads CASSLWGSGVTVEAFF.

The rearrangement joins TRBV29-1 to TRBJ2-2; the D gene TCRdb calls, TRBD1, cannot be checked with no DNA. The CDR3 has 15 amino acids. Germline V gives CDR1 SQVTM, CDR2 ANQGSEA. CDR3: CSVVVTGFWTGELFF.

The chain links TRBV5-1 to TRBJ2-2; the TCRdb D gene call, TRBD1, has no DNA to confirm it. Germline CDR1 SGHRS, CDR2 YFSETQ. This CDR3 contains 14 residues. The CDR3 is CASSPGAWTGELFF.

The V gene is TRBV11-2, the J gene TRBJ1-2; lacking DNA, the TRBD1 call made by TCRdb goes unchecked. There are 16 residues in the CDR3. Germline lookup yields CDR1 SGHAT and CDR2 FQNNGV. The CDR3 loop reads CASSLGQPTLNYGYTF. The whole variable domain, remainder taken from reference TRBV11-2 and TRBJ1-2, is EAGVAQSPRYKIIEKRQSVAFWCNPISGHATLYWYQQILGQGPKLLIQFQNNGVVDDSQLPKDRFSAERLKGVDSTLKIQPAKLEDSAVYLCASSLGQPTLNYGYTFGSGTRLTVV.

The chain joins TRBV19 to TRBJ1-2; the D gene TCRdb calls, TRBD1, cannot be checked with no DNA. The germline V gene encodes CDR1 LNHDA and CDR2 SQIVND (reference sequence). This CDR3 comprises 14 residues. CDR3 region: CASSMRGGEYGYTF.

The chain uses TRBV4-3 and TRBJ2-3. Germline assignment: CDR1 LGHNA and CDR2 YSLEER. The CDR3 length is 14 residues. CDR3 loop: CASSQLFSTDTQYF.

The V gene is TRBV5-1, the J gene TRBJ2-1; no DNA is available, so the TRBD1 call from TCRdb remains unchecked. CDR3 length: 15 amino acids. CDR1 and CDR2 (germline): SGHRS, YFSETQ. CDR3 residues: CASSSGISSYNEQFF.